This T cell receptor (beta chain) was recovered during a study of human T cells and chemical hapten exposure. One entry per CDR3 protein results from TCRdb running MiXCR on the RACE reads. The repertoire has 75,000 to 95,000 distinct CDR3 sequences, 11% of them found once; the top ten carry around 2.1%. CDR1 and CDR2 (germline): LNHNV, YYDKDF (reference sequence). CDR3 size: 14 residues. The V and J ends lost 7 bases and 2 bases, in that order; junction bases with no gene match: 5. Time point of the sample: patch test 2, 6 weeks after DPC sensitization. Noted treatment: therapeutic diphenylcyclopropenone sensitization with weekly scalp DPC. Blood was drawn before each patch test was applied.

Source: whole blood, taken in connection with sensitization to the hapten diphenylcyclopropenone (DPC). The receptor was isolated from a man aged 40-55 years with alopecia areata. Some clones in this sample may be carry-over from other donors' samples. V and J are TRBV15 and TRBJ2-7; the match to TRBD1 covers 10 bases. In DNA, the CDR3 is TGTGCCACCACCCCGGACAGGGGGGCCTACGAGCAGTACTTC. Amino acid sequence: CATTPDRGAYEQYF.